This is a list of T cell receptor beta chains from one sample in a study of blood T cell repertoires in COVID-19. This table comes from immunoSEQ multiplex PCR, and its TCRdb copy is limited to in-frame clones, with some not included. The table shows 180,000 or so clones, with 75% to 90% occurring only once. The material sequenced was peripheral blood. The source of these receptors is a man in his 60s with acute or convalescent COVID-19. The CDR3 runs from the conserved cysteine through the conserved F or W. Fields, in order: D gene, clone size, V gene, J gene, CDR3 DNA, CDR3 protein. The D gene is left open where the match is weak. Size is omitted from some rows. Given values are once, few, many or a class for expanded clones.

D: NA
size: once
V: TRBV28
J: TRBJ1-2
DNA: TGTGCCAGCAGTTTACTGGGGGGTATTAACTATGGCTACACCTTC
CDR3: CASSLLGGINYGYTF

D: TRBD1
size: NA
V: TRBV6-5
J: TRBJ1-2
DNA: TGTGCCAGCAGCCCCGGGACAGAGACTAGCTATGGCTACACCTTC
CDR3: CASSPGTETSYGYTF

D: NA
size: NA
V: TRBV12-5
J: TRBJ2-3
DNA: TGTGCTAGTGGTAAGACTGGCGGCGGCACAGATACGCAGTATTTT
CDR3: CASGKTGGGTDTQYF

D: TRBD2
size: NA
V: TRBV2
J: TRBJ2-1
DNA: TGTGCCAGCAGTGGGACTAGCGGGAGAGGCAATGAGCAGTTCTTC
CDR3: CASSGTSGRGNEQFF

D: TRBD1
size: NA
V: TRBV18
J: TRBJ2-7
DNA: TGTGCCAGCTCACCCGGGACAGGGTTATCCTACGAGCAGTACTTC
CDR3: CASSPGTGLSYEQYF

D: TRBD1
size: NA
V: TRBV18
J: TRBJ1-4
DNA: TGTGCCAGCTCACCAGGACAGGATGAAAAACTGTTTTTT
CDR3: CASSPGQDEKLFF

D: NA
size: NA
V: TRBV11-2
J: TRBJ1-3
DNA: TGTGCCAGCAGCTTCCCAGGGCGCCCTGGAAACACCATATATTTT
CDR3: CASSFPGRPGNTIYF

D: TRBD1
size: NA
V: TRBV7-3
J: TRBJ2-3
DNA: TGTGCCAGCAGCTCCTCCGGGACAGGGGCTTTAAGTGATACGCAGTATTTT
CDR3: CASSSSGTGALSDTQYF

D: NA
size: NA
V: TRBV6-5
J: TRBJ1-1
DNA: TGTGCCACTAAAGTCGGGATGAACACTGAAGCTTTCTTT
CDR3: CATKVGMNTEAFF

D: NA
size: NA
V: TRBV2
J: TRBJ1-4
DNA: TGTGCCAGCAGGAACACGGAGGTTGCTGAAAAACTGTTTTTT
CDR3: CASRNTEVAEKLFF

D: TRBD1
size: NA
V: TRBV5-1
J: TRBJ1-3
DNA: TGCGCCAGCAGCCCGATAACACAGGGGGCAGGAAACACCATATATTTT
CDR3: CASSPITQGAGNTIYF

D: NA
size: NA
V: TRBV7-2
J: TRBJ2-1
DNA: TGTGCCAGCAGCTTAGGGGCTCGCTCCTACAATGAGCAGTTCTTC
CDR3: CASSLGARSYNEQFF

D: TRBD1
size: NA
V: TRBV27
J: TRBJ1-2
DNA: TGTGCCAGCAGTTTACAGGGACAGGGGACTGCTAGCTATGGCTACACCTTC
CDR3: CASSLQGQGTASYGYTF

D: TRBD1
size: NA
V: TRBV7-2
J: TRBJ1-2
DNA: TGTGCCAGCAGCTCGACAGGGGTGGGCTATGGCTACACCTTC
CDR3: CASSSTGVGYGYTF

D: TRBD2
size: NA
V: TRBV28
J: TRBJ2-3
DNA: TGTGCCAGCAGACCGGCCAGAGGAGCGGGAGTGGCAGATACGCAGTATTTT
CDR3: CASRPARGAGVADTQYF

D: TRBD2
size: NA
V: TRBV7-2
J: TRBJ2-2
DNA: TGTGCCAGCAGTTACCCGGGACTAGCGGCGAACACCGGGGAGCTGTTTTTT
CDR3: CASSYPGLAANTGELFF

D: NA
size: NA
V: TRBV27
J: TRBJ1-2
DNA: TGTGCCAGCAGTACTACGGGGGGAGGTGGGTATGGCTACACCTTC
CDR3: CASSTTGGGGYGYTF

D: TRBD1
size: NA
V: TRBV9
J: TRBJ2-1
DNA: TGTGCCAGCAGCGAGGACAGGGTATCAGGAAATGAGCAGTTCTTC
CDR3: CASSEDRVSGNEQFF

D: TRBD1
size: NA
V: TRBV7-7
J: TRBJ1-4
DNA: TGTGCTAGCAGGGGGAGTAGACAGGCAACTAATGAAAAACTGTTTTTT
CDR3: CASRGSRQATNEKLFF

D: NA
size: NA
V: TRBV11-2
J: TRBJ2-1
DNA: TGTGCCAGCAGCTCCCCTCGGGGGTATGAGCAGTTCTTC
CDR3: CASSSPRGYEQFF

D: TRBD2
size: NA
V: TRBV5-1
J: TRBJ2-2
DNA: TGCGCCAGCAGCGTAAGTAGCGGGTCCACCGGGGAGCTGTTTTTT
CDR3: CASSVSSGSTGELFF

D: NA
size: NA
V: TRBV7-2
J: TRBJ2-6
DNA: TGTGCCAGCAGCAAAGAGGAAGCTGGGGCCAACGTCCTGACTTTC
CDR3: CASSKEEAGANVLTF

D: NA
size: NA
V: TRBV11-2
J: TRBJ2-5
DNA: TGTGCCAGCAGGCAATGGGGCAGGGGGGCCGGGACAGAGACCCAGTACTTC
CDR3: CASRQWGRGAGTETQYF

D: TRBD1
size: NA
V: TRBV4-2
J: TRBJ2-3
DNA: TGTGCCAGCAGCCAAGTAACAGGGGGCACAGATACGCAGTATTTT
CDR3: CASSQVTGGTDTQYF

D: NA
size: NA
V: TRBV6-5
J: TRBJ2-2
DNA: TGTGCCAGCAGCCTTTCCCGCAGCGACGGGGAGCTGTTTTTT
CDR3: CASSLSRSDGELFF

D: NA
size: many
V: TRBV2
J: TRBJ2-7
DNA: TGTGCCAGCAGTGTATTTGCCGGTGACGAGCAGTACTTC
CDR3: CASSVFAGDEQYF

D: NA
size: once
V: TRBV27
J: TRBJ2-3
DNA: TGTGCCAGCAGTTCATTTCCACTAGGAGCCTCGAATACGCAGTATTTT
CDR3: CASSSFPLGASNTQYF

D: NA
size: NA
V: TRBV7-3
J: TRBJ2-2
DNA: TGTGCCAGCAGCTCCCCCTATAACACCGGGGAGCTGTTTTTT
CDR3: CASSSPYNTGELFF